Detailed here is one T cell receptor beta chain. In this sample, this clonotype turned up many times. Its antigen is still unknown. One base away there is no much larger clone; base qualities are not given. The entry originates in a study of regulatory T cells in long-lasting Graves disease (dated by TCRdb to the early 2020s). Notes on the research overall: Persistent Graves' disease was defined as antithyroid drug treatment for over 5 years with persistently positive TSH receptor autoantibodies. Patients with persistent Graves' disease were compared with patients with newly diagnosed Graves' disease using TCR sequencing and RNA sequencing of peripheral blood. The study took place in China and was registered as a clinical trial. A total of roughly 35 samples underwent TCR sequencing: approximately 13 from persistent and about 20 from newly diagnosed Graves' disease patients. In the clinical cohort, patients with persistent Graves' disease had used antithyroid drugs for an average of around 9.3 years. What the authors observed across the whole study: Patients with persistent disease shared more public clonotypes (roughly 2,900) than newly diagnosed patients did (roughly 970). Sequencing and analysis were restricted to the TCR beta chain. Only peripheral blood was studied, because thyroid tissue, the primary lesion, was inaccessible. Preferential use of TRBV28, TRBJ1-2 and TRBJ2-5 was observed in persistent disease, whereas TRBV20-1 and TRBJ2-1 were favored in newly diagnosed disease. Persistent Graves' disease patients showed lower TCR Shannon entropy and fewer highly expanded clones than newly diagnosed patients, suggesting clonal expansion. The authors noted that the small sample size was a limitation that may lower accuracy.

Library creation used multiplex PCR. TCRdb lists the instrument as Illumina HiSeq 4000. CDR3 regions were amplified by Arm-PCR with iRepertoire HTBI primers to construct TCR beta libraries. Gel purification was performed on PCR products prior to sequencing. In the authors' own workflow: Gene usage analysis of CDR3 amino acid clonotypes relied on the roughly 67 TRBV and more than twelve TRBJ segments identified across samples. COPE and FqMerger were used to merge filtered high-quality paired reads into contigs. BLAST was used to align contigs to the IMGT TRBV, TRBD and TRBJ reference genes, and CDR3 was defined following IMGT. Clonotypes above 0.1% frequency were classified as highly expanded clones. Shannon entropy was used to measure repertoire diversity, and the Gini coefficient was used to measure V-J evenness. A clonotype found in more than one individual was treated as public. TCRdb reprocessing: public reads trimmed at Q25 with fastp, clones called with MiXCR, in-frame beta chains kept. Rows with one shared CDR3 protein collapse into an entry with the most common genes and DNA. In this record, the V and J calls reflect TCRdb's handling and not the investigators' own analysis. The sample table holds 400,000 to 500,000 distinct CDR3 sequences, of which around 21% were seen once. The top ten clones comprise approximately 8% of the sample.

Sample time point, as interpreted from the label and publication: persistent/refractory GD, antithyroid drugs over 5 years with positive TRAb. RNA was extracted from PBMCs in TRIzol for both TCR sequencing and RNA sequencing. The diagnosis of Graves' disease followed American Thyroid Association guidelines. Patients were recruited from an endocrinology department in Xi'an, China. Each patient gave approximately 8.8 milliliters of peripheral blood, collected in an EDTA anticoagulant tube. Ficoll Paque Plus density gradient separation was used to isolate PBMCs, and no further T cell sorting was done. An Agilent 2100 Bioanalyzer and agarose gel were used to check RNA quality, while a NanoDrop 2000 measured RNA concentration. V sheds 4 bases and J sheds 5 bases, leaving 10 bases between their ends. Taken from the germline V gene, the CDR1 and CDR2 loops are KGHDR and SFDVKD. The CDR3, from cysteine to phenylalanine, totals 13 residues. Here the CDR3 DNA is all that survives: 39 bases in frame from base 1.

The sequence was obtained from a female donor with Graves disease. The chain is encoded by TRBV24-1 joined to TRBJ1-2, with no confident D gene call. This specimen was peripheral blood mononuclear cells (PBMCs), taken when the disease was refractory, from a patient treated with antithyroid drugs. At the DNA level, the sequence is TGTGCCACCAGTGACCCAGGAAGATATGGCTACACCTTC. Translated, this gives CATSDPGRYGYTF.